The 22 T cell receptor beta chains listed next were all sequenced from one sample in a study of PD-L1 blockade in urothelial cancer. Libraries were prepared by immunoSEQ multiplex PCR; TCRdb keeps only in-frame clonotypes and omits some of them. The data contain just over 50,000 clones, roughly four fifths of them singletons. Time point specified: pretreatment peripheral blood. Sequencing was performed on PBMCs, taken around atezolizumab (anti-PD-L1) treatment. All receptors derive from a man between 65 and 85 years old with urothelial cancer.

V and J are TRBV5-5 and TRBJ1-4; 9 bases align to TRBD1. This CDR3 spans 16 amino acids. Germline-derived CDR1 and CDR2 are SGHKS and YYEKEE (reference sequence). J was trimmed by 3 bases and V by 0 bases; bases with no gene match: 3. The CDR3 loop is CASSLGQGGSNEKLFF. As DNA, the CDR3 is TGTGCCAGCAGCTTGGGACAGGGGGGATCTAATGAAAAACTGTTTTTT. Full variable domain (outside the CDR3, taken from reference TRBV5-5 and TRBJ1-4): DAGVTQSPTHLIKTRGQQVTLRCSPISGHKSVSWYQQVLGQGPQFIFQYYEKEERGRGNFPDRFSARQFPNYSSELNVNALLLGDSALYLCASSLGQGGSNEKLFFGSGTQLSVL.

The chain has TRBV27 and TRBJ2-7, with a possible D match to TRBD2 (6 bases). V lost 5 bases to trimming and J lost 0 bases, with 8 bases between them. Germline CDR1 is MNHEY and CDR2 is SMNVEV (reference sequence). This CDR3 has 13 residues. The CDR3 is CASSRGGSYEQYF. The CDR3 DNA is TGTGCCAGCAGTCGGGGAGGCTCCTACGAGCAGTACTTC.

The V and J genes are TRBV28 and TRBJ2-3, with TRBD2 identical over 11 bases. The V gene's germline CDR1 is MDHEN and CDR2 SYDVKM. After removal of 2 bases from V and 6 bases from J, the junction contained 10 bases not matched to a gene. The CDR3 is 17 amino acids. CDR3 protein: CASSLPNLAGGGDTQYF. DNA of the CDR3: TGTGCCAGCAGTTTACCGAATCTAGCGGGAGGCGGGGATACGCAGTATTTT.

The chain couples TRBV11-3 to TRBJ1-1; D ambiguous. The CDR3 has 14 residues. Trimming stripped 2 bases from V and 2 bases from J, with 9 bases between. Looked up from germline, CDR1 is SGHNT and CDR2 is YENEEA. The DNA of the CDR3 is TGTGCCAGCAGCTTAACGAGGGTTAACACTGAAGCTTTCTTT. Translating it yields CASSLTRVNTEAFF.

This chain's CDR3 is CASSSAGRSSTDTQYF. DNA for the CDR3: TGTGCCAGCAGTTCGGCGGGGCGATCTAGCACAGATACGCAGTATTTT. The rearrangement uses TRBV28 and TRBJ2-3, with D maybe TRBD2 (6 bases). The germline V and J ends were trimmed by 4 bases and 0 bases, with 14 bases remaining between them. Germline CDR1 and CDR2: MDHEN and SYDVKM. This CDR3 comprises 16 residues.

V is TRBV29-1 and J is TRBJ2-5; TRBD2 aligns across 11 bases. The CDR3 is made up of 13 amino acids. Trimming took 1 base from V and 9 from J; bases not matched to a gene: 4. Looked up from germline, CDR1 is SQVTM and CDR2 is ANQGSEA. CDR3 in DNA: TGCAGCGTTGAAGTCTCTAGCGGGGGGTCCCAGTACTTC. It encodes CSVEVSSGGSQYF. Together with reference TRBV29-1 and TRBJ2-5, the CDR3 gives the full variable domain: SAVISQKPSRDICQRGTSLTIQCQVDSQVTMMFWYRQQPGQSLTLIATANQGSEATYESGFVIDKFPISRPNLTFSTLTVSNMSPEDSSIYLCSVEVSSGGSQYFGPGTRLLVL.

This chain links TRBV10-3 with TRBJ2-2; 10 nucleotides line up with TRBD2. The CDR3 length is 18 residues. Germline CDR1 and CDR2: ENHRY and SYGVKD. Unmatched junction bases numbered 6, after V lost 2 bases and J lost 0 bases. DNA of the CDR3: TGTGCCATCAGTGAGGGGGCTAGCGGGAGTTCGAACACCGGGGAGCTGTTTTTT. Translating gives CAISEGASGSSNTGELFF.

The gene calls are TRBV5-4 and TRBJ2-3; TRBD2 matches at 7 bases. The CDR3 extends over 16 amino acids. V was clipped by 4 bases and J by 2 bases; unmatched bases: 10. The germline gives CDR1 SGHNT, CDR2 YYREEE (reference sequence). CDR3 nucleotide sequence: TGTGCCAGCAGCATCCGAGCGGGGTCTTTCACAGATACGCAGTATTTT. Residues: CASSIRAGSFTDTQYF.

The chain links TRBV6-5 to TRBJ1-2; 8 nucleotides match TRBD1. Germline CDR1 reads MNHEY; CDR2 reads SVGAGI. This CDR3 is built from 14 residues. Trimming took 6 bases from V and 7 from J; bases not matched to a gene: 10. CDR3 nucleotide sequence: TGTGCCAGCAGCCCCGGGAGACAGGGGTTTGGCTACACCTTC. Its protein is CASSPGRQGFGYTF.

The chain employs TRBV11-2 and TRBJ2-1, with D maybe TRBD2 (6 bases). This CDR3 comprises 16 residues. Between the trimmed V and J ends, which lost 5 bases and 0 bases, there was a span of 14 bases. Looked up from germline, CDR1 is SGHAT and CDR2 is FQNNGV. CDR3 in amino acids: CASSPRTTSSYNEQFF. The CDR3, as DNA: TGTGCCAGCAGCCCAAGGACTACGAGCTCCTACAATGAGCAGTTCTTC.

The CDR3 DNA sequence: TGTGCCAGCAGCTTGAGAAAGCGGGGGGGCACCGGGGAGCTGTTTTTT. It specifies CASSLRKRGGTGELFF. V is TRBV5-8 and J is TRBJ2-2; 10 bases fit TRBD2. Germline CDR1 reads SGHTS; CDR2 reads YDEGEE. This CDR3 is 16 amino acids long. Losses at the gene ends were 1 base for V and 4 bases for J; bases not matched to a gene: 4.

The CDR3 protein is CASSVVGLADTQYF. In DNA form, the CDR3 reads TGTGCCAGCAGCGTAGTGGGACTAGCAGATACGCAGTATTTT. The chain combines TRBV9 with TRBJ2-3; 8 bases align to TRBD2. V was pared by 0 bases and J by 4 bases, with 1 base of the junction left unmatched. The CDR3 contains 14 residues. Germline values: CDR1 SGDLS, CDR2 YYNGEE.

The gene calls are TRBV5-4 and TRBJ1-4, with 7 bases matching TRBD1. This CDR3 spans 15 amino acids. V trimming: 4 bases; J trimming: 7 bases; junction bases outside the gene matches: 10. Germline-derived CDR1 and CDR2 are SGHNT and YYREEE (reference sequence). CDR3 sequence: CASSKTGSGGEKLFF. For the CDR3, the DNA is TGTGCCAGCAGCAAGACAGGGTCCGGAGGTGAAAAACTGTTTTTT. Variable domain in full (rest from reference TRBV5-4 and TRBJ1-4): ETGVTQSPTHLIKTRGQQVTLRCSSQSGHNTVSWYQQALGQGPQFIFQYYREEENGRGNFPPRFSGLQFPNYSSELNVNALELDDSALYLCASSKTGSGGEKLFFGSGTQLSVL.

This clone was seen once. This chain links TRBV27 with TRBJ1-2; 8 bases are a match to TRBD1. The germline V gene encodes CDR1 MNHEY and CDR2 SMNVEV (reference sequence). The length of the CDR3 is 16 residues. The J segment lost 3 bases and the V segment lost 5 bases, leaving 11 bases of the junction unmatched. CDR3 residues: CASSPGQGRGDYGYTF. For the CDR3, the DNA is TGTGCCAGCAGTCCTGGACAGGGACGGGGAGACTATGGCTACACCTTC.

The J gene is TRBJ2-3, the V gene TRBV27; tentative D call: TRBD2 (7 bases). Deletions cut 5 bases from V and 5 bases from J, with 20 bases between. This CDR3 has 16 amino acids. CDR1 MNHEY and CDR2 SMNVEV come from the germline V gene (reference sequence). In DNA, the CDR3 is TGTGCCAGCAGTCGAACCGGGACATCGGGGGGAGATACGCAGTATTTT. Its protein is CASSRTGTSGGDTQYF.

The rearrangement uses TRBV25-1 and TRBJ1-3, with a tentative D call TRBD1 (6 bases). V was clipped by 8 bases and J by 2 bases, with 13 bases between them. Germline V gene data show CDR1 as MGHDK and CDR2 as SYGVNS. The CDR3 spans 14 residues. This CDR3 reads CASREGGTGNTIYF. For the CDR3, the DNA is TGTGCCAGCCGGGAGGGGGGGACTGGAAACACCATATATTTT.

V and J are TRBV7-2 and TRBJ2-7, with 7 nucleotides matching TRBD2. CDR3 length: 16 amino acids. From germline, CDR1 is SGHTA and CDR2 FQGNSA. V gave up 2 bases and J gave up 3 bases; unmatched junction bases: 10. CDR3: CASSLRGGSSLYEQYF. The CDR3 DNA reads TGTGCCAGCAGCTTAAGGGGCGGGAGCAGCCTCTACGAGCAGTACTTC.

This clone was counted between two and nine times. This chain links TRBV7-9 with TRBJ2-7, with D tentatively TRBD1 (6 bases). The V end lost 3 bases, the J end lost 4 bases, and 16 bases lay between the germline ends. Germline V lookup: CDR1 SEHNR, CDR2 FQNEAQ (reference sequence). The CDR3 is made up of 15 amino acids. CDR3 DNA sequence: TGTGCCAGCAGCTTGGGTAACCCCACAGGGTACGAGCAGTACTTC. Translation: CASSLGNPTGYEQYF.

J is TRBJ2-7 and V is TRBV5-1; 7 nucleotides match TRBD1. Germline CDR1 SGHRS, CDR2 YFSETQ. Germline trimming cut 2 bases from V and 4 bases from J; bases unmatched to any gene: 3. The CDR3 covers 13 residues. This chain's CDR3 is CASSLQGKYEQYF. The DNA of the CDR3 is TGCGCCAGCAGCTTACAGGGGAAGTACGAGCAGTACTTC.

The gene calls are TRBV7-9 and TRBJ1-4, with TRBD1 identical over 9 bases. V lost 0 bases to trimming and J lost 8 bases; unmatched junction nucleotides: 4. CDR3 length: 15 amino acids. Germline V gene sequence: CDR1 SEHNR, CDR2 FQNEAQ (reference sequence). CDR3 region: CASSLAFGTGEKLFF. The CDR3 DNA reads as TGTGCCAGCAGCTTAGCCTTTGGGACAGGGGAAAAACTGTTTTTT.

This sequence joins TRBV5-4 and TRBJ1-1, with D perhaps TRBD1 (5 bases). CDR1 and CDR2 (germline): SGHNT, YYREEE (reference sequence). V lost 3 bases and J lost 0, with 21 bases in between. This CDR3 region has 18 residues. For the CDR3, the DNA is TGTGCCAGCAGCTCCCTTGCAGGGAGGGGATCCATGAACACTGAAGCTTTCTTT. Its translation: CASSSLAGRGSMNTEAFF. Looking up the rest from reference TRBV5-4 and TRBJ1-1 gives the full variable domain: ETGVTQSPTHLIKTRGQQVTLRCSSQSGHNTVSWYQQALGQGPQFIFQYYREEENGRGNFPPRFSGLQFPNYSSELNVNALELDDSALYLCASSSLAGRGSMNTEAFFGQGTRLTVV.

This chain uses TRBV6-1 with TRBJ2-7; a weak D match, TRBD2 (5 bases). CDR1 and CDR2 (germline): MNHNS, SASEGT. The V gene lost 4 bases and the J gene lost 6 bases, with 16 bases spanning the gap. This CDR3 spans 14 amino acids. CDR3: CASSGSGRLGEQYF. CDR3 bases: TGTGCCAGCAGTGGATCGGGGAGATTAGGCGAGCAGTACTTC.